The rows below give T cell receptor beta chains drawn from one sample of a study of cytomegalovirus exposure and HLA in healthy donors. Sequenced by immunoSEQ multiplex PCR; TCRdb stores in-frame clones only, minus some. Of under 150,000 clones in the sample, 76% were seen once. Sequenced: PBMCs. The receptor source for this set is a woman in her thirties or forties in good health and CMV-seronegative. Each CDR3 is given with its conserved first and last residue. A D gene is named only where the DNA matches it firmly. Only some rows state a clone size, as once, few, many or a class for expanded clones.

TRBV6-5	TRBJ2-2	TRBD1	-	CASLAGTGVPGELFF	TGTGCCAGCCTTGCCGGGACAGGGGTCCCCGGGGAGCTGTTTTTT
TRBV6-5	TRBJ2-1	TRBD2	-	CASRRGTSGNNEQFF	TGTGCCAGCAGACGGGGGACTAGCGGTAACAATGAGCAGTTCTTC
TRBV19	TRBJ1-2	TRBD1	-	CASSTWDRRRDYGYTF	TGTGCCAGTAGTACCTGGGACAGGAGAAGGGACTATGGCTACACCTTC
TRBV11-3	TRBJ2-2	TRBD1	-	CASSLDGQGATRDTGELFF	TGTGCCAGCAGCTTAGATGGACAGGGGGCCACTCGGGACACCGGGGAGCTGTTTTTT
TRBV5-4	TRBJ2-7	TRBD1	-	CASSGATGGLSYEQYF	TGTGCCAGCAGCGGAGCGACAGGGGGCTTATCCTACGAGCAGTACTTC
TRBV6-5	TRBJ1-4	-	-	CASSYSSGEVYEKLFF	TGTGCCAGCAGTTACTCGTCCGGGGAGGTTTATGAAAAACTGTTTTTT
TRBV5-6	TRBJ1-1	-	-	CASSSPPHGGEAFF	TGTGCCAGCAGCTCCCCCCCCCACGGGGGTGAAGCTTTCTTT
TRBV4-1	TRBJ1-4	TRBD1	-	CASSLRTGFGEKLFF	TGCGCCAGCAGCCTCCGGACAGGGTTTGGTGAAAAACTGTTTTTT
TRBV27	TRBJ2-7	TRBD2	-	CASSTSSGPSYEQYF	TGTGCCAGCAGTACCTCTAGCGGGCCCTCCTACGAGCAGTACTTC
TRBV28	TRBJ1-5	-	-	CASIGRGGEPQHF	TGTGCCAGCATAGGGAGGGGCGGGGAGCCCCAGCATTTT
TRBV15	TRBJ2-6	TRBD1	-	CATSRDLAGGATGANVLTF	TGTGCCACCAGCAGAGATTTGGCAGGGGGCGCAACCGGGGCCAACGTCCTGACTTTC
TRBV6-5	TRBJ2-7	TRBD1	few	CASSYSQGRGNYEQYF	TGTGCCAGCAGTTACTCTCAGGGCAGGGGGAACTACGAGCAGTACTTC
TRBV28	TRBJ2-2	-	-	CASSSSLLMNTGELFF	TGTGCCAGCAGCTCTTCTTTACTAATGAACACCGGGGAGCTGTTTTTT
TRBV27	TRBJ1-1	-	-	CASSYQGRTEAFF	TGTGCCAGCAGTTACCAGGGGAGAACTGAAGCTTTCTTT
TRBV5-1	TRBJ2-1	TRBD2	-	CASSWASGKYNEQFF	TGCGCCAGCAGCTGGGCTAGCGGGAAGTACAATGAGCAGTTCTTC
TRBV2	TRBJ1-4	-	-	CASIRVRDEKLFF	TGTGCCAGCATTCGGGTCAGGGATGAAAAACTGTTTTTT
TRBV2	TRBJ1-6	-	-	CASSEARELHF	TGTGCCAGCAGTGAAGCAAGGGAGCTACACTTT
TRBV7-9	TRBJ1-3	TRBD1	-	CASSADRDRGDESGNTIYF	TGTGCCAGCAGCGCAGACCGGGACAGGGGTGACGAGTCTGGAAACACCATATATTTT